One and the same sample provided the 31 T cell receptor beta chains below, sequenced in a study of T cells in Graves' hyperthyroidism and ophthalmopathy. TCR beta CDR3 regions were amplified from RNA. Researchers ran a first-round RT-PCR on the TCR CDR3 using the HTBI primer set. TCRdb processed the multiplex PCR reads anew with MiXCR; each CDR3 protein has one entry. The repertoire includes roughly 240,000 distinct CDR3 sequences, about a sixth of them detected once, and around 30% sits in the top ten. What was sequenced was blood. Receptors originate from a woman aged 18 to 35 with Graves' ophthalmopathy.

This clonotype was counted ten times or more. CDR3 in amino acids: CASSLVTSGGGEQFF. CDR3 DNA: TGTGCCAGCAGCTTAGTAACTAGCGGGGGGGGAGAGCAGTTCTTC. The chain combines TRBV11-2 with TRBJ2-1; the match to TRBD2 covers 13 bases. The V segment lost 1 base and the J segment 10 bases; nucleotides outside the gene matches: 4. CDR3 size: 15 residues. Germline V gene data show CDR1 as SGHAT and CDR2 as FQNNGV.

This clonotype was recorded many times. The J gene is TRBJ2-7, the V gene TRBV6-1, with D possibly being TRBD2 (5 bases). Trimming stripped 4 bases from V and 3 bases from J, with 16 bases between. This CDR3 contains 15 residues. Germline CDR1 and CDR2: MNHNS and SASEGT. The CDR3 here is CASSAPYQAVYEQYF. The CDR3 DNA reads TGTGCCAGCAGTGCTCCCTACCAAGCGGTCTACGAGCAGTACTTC.

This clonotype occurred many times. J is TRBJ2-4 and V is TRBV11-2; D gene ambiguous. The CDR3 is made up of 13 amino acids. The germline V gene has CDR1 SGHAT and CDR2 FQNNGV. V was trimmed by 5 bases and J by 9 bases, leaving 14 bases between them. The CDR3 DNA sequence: TGTGCCAGCAGCCCTCCCGCATGGGGCATTCAGTACTTC. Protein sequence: CASSPPAWGIQYF.

CDR3 residues: CASSQEPQGAYNEQFF. The CDR3, as DNA: TGCGCCAGCAGCCAAGAACCGCAGGGGGCCTACAATGAGCAGTTCTTC. The chain has TRBV4-1 and TRBJ2-1; 7 bases match TRBD1. Germline lookup yields CDR1 MGHRA and CDR2 YSYEKL. CDR3 length: 16 residues. The J segment lost 2 bases and the V segment lost 0 bases, leaving 4 bases of the junction unmatched.

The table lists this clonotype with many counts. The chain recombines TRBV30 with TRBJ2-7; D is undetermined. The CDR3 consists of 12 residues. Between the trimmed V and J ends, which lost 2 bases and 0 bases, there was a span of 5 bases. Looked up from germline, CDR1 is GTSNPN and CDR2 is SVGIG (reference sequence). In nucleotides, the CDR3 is TGTGCCTGGAGTAAGGACTCCTACGAGCAGTACTTC. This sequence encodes CAWSKDSYEQYF.

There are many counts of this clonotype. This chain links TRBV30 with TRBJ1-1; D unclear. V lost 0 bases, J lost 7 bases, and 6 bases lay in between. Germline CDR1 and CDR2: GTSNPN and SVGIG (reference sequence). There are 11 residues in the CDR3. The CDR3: CAWSVGSEAFF. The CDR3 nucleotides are TGTGCCTGGAGTGTAGGGAGTGAAGCTTTCTTT.

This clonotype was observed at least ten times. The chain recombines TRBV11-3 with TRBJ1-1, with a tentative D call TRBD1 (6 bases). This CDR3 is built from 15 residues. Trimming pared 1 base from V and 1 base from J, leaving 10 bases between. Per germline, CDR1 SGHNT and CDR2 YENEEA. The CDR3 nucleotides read TGTGCCAGCAGCTTAGCGGGACAATCGAACACTGAAGCTTTCTTT. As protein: CASSLAGQSNTEAFF.

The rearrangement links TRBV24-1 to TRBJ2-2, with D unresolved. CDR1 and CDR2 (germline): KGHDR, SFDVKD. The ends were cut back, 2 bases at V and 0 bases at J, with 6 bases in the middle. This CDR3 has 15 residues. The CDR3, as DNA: TGTGCCACCAGTGATTCCTGGGCGAACACCGGGGAGCTGTTTTTT. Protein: CATSDSWANTGELFF.

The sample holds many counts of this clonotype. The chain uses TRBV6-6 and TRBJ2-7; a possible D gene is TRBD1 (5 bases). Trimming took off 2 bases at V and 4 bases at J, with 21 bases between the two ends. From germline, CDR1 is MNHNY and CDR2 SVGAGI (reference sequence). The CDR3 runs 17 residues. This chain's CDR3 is CASSYTHQGWEGYEQYF. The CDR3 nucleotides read TGTGCCAGCAGTTACACACATCAGGGCTGGGAAGGGTACGAGCAGTACTTC.

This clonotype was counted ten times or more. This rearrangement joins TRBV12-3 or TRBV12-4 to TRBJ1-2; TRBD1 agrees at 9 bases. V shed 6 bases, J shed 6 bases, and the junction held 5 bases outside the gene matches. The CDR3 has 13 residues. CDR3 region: CASRLQGADGYTF. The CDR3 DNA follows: TGTGCCAGCAGATTACAGGGGGCCGATGGCTACACCTTC.

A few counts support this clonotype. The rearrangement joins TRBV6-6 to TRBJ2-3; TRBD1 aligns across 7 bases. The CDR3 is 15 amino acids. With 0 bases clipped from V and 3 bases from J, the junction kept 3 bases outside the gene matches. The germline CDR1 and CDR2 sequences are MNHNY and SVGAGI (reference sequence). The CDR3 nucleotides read TGTGCCAGCAGTTACTCATCCAGGGGGACAGATACGCAGTATTTT. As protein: CASSYSSRGTDTQYF.

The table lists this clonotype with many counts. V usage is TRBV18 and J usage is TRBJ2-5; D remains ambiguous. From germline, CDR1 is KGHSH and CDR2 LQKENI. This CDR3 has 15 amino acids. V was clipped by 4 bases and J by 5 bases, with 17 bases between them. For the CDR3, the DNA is TGTGCCAGCTCACTCGTAGACACACTCGGGGAGACCCAGTACTTC. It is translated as CASSLVDTLGETQYF.

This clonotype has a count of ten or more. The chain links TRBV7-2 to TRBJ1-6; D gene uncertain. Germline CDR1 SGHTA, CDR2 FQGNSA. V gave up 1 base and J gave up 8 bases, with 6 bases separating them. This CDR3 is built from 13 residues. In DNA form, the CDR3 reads TGTGCCAGCAGCTTAGAGTCGCATTCACCCCTCCACTTT. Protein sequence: CASSLESHSPLHF.

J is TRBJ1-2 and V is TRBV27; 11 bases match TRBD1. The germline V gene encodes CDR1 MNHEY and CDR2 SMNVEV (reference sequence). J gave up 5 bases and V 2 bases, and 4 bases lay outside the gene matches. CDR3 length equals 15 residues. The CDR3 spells CASSLRTGGRYGYTF. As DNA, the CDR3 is TGTGCCAGCAGTTTAAGGACAGGGGGCAGGTATGGCTACACCTTC.

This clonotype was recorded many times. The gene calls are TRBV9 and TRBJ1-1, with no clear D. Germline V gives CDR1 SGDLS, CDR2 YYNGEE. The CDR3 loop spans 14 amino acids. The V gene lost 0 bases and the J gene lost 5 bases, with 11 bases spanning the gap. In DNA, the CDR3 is TGTGCCAGCAGCGTAGGTGGGCAGGAGACTGAAGCTTTCTTT. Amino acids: CASSVGGQETEAFF.

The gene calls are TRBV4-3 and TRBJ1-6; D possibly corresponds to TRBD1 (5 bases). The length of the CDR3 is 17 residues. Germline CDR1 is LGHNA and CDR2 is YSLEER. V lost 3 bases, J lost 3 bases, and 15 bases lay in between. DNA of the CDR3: TGCGCCAGCAGCCACGAAACCGGGACGGGCTATAATTCACCCCTCCACTTT. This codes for CASSHETGTGYNSPLHF.

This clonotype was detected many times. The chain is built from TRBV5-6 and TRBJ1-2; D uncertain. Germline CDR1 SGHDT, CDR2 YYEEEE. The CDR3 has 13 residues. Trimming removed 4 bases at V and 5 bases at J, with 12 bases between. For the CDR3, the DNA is TGTGCCAGCAGCCCCCCGGAACTATATGGCTACACCTTC. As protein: CASSPPELYGYTF. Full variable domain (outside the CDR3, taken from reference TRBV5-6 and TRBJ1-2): DAGVTQSPTHLIKTRGQQVTLRCSPKSGHDTVSWYQQALGQGPQFIFQYYEEEERQRGNFPDRFSGHQFPNYSSELNVNALLLGDSALYLCASSPPELYGYTFGSGTRLTVV.

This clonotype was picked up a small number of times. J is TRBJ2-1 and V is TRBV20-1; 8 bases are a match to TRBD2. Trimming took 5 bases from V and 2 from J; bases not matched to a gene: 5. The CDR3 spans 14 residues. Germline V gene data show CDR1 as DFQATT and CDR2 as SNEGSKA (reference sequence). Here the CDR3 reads CSAALAGPYNEQFF. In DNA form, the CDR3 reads TGCAGTGCTGCCTTAGCGGGACCCTACAATGAGCAGTTCTTC.

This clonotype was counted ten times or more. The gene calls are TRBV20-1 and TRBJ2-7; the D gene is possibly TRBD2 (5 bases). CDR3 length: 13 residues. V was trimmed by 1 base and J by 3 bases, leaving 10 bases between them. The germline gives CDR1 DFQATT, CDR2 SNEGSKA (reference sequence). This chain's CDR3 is CSARAGRDYEQYF. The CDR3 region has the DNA TGCAGTGCTAGAGCGGGAAGGGACTACGAGCAGTACTTC.

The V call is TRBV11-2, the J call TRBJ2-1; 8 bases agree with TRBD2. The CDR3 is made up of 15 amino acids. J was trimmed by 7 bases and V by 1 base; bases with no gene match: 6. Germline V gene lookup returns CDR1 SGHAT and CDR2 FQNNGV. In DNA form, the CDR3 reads TGTGCCAGCAGCTTAGCACGGGGGGGGGTGAATGAGCAGTTCTTC. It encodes CASSLARGGVNEQFF. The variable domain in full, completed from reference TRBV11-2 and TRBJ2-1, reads EAGVAQSPRYKIIEKRQSVAFWCNPISGHATLYWYQQILGQGPKLLIQFQNNGVVDDSQLPKDRFSAERLKGVDSTLKIQPAKLEDSAVYLCASSLARGGVNEQFFGPGTRLTVL.

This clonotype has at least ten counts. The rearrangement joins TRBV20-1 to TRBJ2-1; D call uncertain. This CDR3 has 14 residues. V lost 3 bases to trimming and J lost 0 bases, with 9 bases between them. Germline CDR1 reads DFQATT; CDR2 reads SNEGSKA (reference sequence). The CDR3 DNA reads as TGCAGTGCTAGCCACTCGAGCTCCTACAATGAGCAGTTCTTC. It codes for CSASHSSSYNEQFF.

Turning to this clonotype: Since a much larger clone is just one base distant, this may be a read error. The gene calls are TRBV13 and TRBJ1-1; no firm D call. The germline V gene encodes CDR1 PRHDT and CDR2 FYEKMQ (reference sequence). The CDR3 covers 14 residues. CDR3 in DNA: TGTGCCGGCAGCCCCACATCGTCTACTACTGAAGCTTTCTTT. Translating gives CAGSPTSSTTEAFF.

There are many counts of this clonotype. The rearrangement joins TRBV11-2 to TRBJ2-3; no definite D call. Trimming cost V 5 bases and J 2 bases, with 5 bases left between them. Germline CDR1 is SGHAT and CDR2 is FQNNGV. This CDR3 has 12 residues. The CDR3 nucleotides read TGTGCCAGCAGCACCCTCACAGATACGCAGTATTTT. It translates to CASSTLTDTQYF.

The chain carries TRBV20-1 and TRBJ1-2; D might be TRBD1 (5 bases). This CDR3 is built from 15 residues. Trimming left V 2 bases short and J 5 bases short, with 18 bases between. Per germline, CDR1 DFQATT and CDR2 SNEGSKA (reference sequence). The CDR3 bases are TGCAGTGCTAGAACCCGGGACCGGTCTTGGTATGGCTACACCTTC. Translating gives CSARTRDRSWYGYTF.

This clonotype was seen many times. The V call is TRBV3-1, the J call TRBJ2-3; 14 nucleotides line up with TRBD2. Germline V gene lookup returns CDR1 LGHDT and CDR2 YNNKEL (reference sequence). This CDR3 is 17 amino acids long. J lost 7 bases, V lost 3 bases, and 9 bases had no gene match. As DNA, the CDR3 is TGTGCCAGCAGCCAGGTCAGACTAGCGGGGGGGCCAAATACGCAGTATTTT. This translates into CASSQVRLAGGPNTQYF.

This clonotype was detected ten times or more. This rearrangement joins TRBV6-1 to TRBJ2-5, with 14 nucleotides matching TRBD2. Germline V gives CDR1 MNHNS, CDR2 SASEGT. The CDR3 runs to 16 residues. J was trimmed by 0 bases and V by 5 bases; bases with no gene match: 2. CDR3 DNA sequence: TGTGCCAGCAGTAGGACTAGCGGGGGGTACCAAGAGACCCAGTACTTC. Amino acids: CASSRTSGGYQETQYF.

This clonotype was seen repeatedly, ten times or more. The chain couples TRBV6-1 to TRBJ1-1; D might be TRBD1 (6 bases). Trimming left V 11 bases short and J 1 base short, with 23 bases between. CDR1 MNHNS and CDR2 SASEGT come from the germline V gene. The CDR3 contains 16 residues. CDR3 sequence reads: CASKPDPGDRNTEAFF. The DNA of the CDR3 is TGTGCCTCAAAACCGGACCCAGGGGACCGGAACACTGAAGCTTTCTTT.

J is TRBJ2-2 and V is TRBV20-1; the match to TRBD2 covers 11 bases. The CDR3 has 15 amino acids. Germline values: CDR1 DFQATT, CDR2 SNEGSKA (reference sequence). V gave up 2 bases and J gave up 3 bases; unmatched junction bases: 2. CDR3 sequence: CSARFSGGDTGELFF. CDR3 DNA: TGCAGTGCTAGATTTAGCGGGGGGGACACCGGGGAGCTGTTTTTT.

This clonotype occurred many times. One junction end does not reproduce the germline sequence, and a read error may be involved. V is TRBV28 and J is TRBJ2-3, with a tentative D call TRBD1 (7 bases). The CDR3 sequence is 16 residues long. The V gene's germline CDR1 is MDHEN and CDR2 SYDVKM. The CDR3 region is CASSPARQGGTDTQYF. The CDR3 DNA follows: TGTGCCAGCAGTCCCGCCCGCCAGGGGGGCACAGATACACAGTATTTT.

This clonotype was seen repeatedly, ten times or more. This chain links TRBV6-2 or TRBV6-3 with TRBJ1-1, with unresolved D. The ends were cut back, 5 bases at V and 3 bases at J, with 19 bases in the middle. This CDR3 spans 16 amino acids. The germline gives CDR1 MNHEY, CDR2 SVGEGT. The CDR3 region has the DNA TGTGCCAGCAGTCCCGGACGGAGGGAGGCCGACACTGAAGCTTTCTTT. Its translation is CASSPGRREADTEAFF.

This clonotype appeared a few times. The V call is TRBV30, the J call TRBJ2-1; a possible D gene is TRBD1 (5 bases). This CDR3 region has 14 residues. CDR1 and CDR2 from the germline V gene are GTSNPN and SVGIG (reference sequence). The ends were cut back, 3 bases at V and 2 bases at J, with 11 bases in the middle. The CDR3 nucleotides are TGTGCCTGGAGGGGCCAGGGCACCTACAATGAGCAGTTCTTC. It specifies CAWRGQGTYNEQFF.